A selection of T cell receptor beta chains follows, all from one sample in a study of response to subunit inactivated influenza vaccine. TCRdb redid the calling of the RT-PCR reads with MiXCR, one entry per CDR3 protein. The sample has a few hundred thousand distinct CDR3 sequences; about 20% are singletons. The source material was PBMCs from blood, sampled approximately 20 months after vaccination. Receptors were obtained from a man between 45 and 75 years old who received an inactivated influenza vaccine. CDR3s include the opening cysteine and the closing phenylalanine or tryptophan. The D gene is left open where the match is weak. Part of the rows lack a size; the others show once, few, many or a class for expanded clones.

size	D	J	V	CDR3	DNA
NA	NA	TRBJ1-5	TRBV29-1	CSSIPSISSNQPQHF	TGCAGCTCAATCCCTTCCATATCGAGCAATCAGCCCCAGCATTTT
many	NA	TRBJ1-5	TRBV20-1	CSARGLRGYSNQPQHF	TGCAGTGCTAGGGGCTTGAGGGGATATAGCAATCAGCCCCAGCATTTT
few	TRBD2	TRBJ2-3	TRBV9	CASSLAGELGTQYF	TGTGCCAGTTCTCTCGCGGGAGAGTTAGGTACGCAGTATTTT
NA	NA	TRBJ2-1	TRBV15	CATSRGRDYNEQFF	TGTGCCACCAGCAGAGGCCGGGACTACAATGAGCAGTTCTTC
many	TRBD2	TRBJ2-2	TRBV3-1	CASSPRTSLTNTGELFF	TGTGCCAGCAGCCCTCGGACTAGCTTGACGAACACCGGGGAGCTGTTTTTT
NA	NA	TRBJ1-4	TRBV14	CASSQVAGRSNEKLFF	TGTGCCAGCAGCCAAGTGGCGGGACGAAGTAACGAAAAACTGTTTTTT
few	NA	TRBJ1-2	TRBV24-1	CATSSGAYGYTF	TGTGCCACCAGTTCCGGGGCCTATGGCTACACCTTC
NA	NA	TRBJ1-1	TRBV5-1	CASSPWEGDTEAFF	TGCGCCAGCAGCCCCTGGGAAGGGGACACTGAAGCTTTCTTT
NA	NA	TRBJ1-1	TRBV15	CATSRDRGAEAFF	TGTGCCACCAGCAGAGATCGGGGGGCTGAAGCTTTCTTT
NA	NA	TRBJ1-2	TRBV12-3/TRBV12-4	CASSLTGGGGYTF	TGTGCCAGCAGTTTAACTGGGGGCGGCGGCTACACCTTC
NA	NA	TRBJ2-1	TRBV28	CASTPLGAGSYNEQFF	TGTGCCAGCACCCCGCTTGGGGCAGGATCTTACAATGAGCAGTTCTTC
many	NA	TRBJ1-5	TRBV12-3/TRBV12-4	CASTTNRFQPQHF	TGTGCCAGCACTACCAACCGTTTTCAGCCCCAGCATTTT
NA	NA	TRBJ2-7	TRBV29-1	CSVAPDTYEQYF	TGCAGCGTTGCCCCAGATACCTACGAGCAGTACTTC
few	TRBD2	TRBJ2-1	TRBV7-9	CASSLDLAGFYEQFF	TGTGCCAGCAGCCTCGATCTAGCGGGGTTCTATGAGCAGTTCTTC
many	NA	TRBJ1-5	TRBV20-1	CSALRRDDQPQHF	TGCAGTGCTCTCCGCAGGGACGACCAGCCCCAGCATTTT
many	NA	TRBJ1-1	TRBV28	CASSLPSEPNTEAFF	TGTGCCAGCAGTTTACCTTCGGAACCGAACACTGAAGCTTTCTTT
NA	TRBD2	TRBJ2-4	TRBV2	CASRPTGLAENIQYF	TGTGCCAGCAGGCCCACGGGACTAGCGGAAAACATTCAGTACTTC
NA	NA	TRBJ1-5	TRBV6-1	CASRSGRVGVQPQHF	TGTGCCAGCCGGTCGGGCAGGGTCGGCGTCCAGCCCCAGCATTTT
few	TRBD1	TRBJ2-7	TRBV5-1	CASSLYTGTDSYEQYF	TGCGCCAGCAGCTTGTACACCGGGACAGACTCCTACGAGCAGTACTTC
NA	TRBD2	TRBJ2-1	TRBV9	CASSASGLANNEQFF	TGTGCCAGCAGCGCCTCCGGACTAGCGAACAATGAGCAGTTCTTC
NA	NA	TRBJ1-4	TRBV2	CASSEGRGGAREKLFF	TGTGCCAGCAGTGAAGGGCGTGGTGGAGCGAGGGAAAAACTGTTTTTT
few	NA	TRBJ1-1	TRBV9	CASSATRGLNTEAFF	TGTGCCAGCAGCGCAACACGGGGGCTGAACACTGAAGCTTTCTTT
NA	NA	TRBJ2-7	TRBV4-3	CASSQGARSYEQYF	TGCGCCAGCAGCCAGGGGGCCAGGTCCTACGAGCAGTACTTC
NA	TRBD2	TRBJ2-3	TRBV5-1	CASRPSGVPTDTQYF	TGCGCCAGCAGGCCTAGCGGGGTACCAACAGATACGCAGTATTTT
few	NA	TRBJ1-4	TRBV2	CASRATATRHEKLFF	TGTGCCAGCAGGGCGACAGCCACGAGGCATGAAAAACTGTTTTTT
NA	TRBD2	TRBJ2-7	TRBV11-1	CASSLNSGRNYEQYF	TGTGCCAGCAGCTTGAATAGCGGGAGGAACTACGAGCAGTACTTC
NA	TRBD2	TRBJ2-4	TRBV28	CATGLAGFKNIQYF	TGTGCCACAGGCCTAGCGGGTTTCAAAAACATTCAGTACTTC
few	NA	TRBJ1-5	TRBV20-1	CSADRFGGNNQPQHF	TGCAGTGCCGATCGTTTCGGCGGGAACAATCAGCCCCAGCATTTT
few	NA	TRBJ1-5	TRBV6-1	CASSRQVFNQPQHF	TGTGCCAGCAGTCGACAGGTTTTTAATCAGCCCCAGCATTTT